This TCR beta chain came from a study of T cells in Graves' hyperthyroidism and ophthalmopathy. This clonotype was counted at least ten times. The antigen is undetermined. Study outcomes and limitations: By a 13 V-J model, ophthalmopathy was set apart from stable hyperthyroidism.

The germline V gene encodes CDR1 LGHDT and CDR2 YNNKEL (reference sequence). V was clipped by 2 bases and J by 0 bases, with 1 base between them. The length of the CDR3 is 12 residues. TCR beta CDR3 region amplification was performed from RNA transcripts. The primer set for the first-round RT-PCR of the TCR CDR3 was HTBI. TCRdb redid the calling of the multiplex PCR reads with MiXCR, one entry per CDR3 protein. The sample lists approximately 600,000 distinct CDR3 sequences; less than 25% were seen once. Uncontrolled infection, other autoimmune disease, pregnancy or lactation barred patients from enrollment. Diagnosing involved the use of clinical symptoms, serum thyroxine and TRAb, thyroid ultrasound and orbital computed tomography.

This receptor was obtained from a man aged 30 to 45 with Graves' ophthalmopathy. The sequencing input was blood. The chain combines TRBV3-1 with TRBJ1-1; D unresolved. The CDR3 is CASSQMNTEAFF. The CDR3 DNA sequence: TGTGCCAGCAGCCAAATGAACACTGAAGCTTTCTTT.